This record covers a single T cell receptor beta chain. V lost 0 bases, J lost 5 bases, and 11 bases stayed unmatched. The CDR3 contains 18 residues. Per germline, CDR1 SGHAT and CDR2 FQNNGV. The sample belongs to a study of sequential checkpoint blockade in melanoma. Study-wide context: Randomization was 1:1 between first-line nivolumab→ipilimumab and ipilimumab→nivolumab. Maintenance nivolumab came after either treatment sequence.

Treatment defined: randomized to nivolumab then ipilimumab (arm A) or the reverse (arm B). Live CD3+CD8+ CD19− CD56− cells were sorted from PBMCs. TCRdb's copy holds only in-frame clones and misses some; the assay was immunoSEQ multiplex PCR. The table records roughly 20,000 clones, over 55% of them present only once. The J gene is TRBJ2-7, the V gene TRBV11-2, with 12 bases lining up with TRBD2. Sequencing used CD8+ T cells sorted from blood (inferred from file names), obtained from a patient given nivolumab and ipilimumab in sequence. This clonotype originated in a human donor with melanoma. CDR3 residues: CASSLESSGRAVGDEQYF. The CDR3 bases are TGTGCCAGCAGCTTAGAATCTAGCGGGAGGGCCGTGGGGGACGAGCAGTACTTC.